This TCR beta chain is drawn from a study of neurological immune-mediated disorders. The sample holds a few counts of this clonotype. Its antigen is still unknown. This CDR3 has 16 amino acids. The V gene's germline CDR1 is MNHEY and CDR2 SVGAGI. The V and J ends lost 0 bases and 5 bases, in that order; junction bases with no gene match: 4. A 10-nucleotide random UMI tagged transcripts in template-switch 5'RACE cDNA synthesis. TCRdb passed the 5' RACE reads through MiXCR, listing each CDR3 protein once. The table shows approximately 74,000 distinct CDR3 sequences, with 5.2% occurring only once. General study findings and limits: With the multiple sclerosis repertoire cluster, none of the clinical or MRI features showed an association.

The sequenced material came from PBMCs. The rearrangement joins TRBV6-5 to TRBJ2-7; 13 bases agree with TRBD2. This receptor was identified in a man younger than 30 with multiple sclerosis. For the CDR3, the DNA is TGTGCCAGCAGTTACTCGGGACTAGCGGGAAAAAACGAGCAGTACTTC. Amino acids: CASSYSGLAGKNEQYF.